Sequencing of this T cell receptor beta chain was carried out in a study of T cells in Graves' hyperthyroidism and ophthalmopathy. Disease lasting under 3 months, a NOSPECS grade of at least 4, and a Clinical Activity Score of at least 3 were features of the ophthalmopathy patients. Fresh 10 ml peripheral blood yielded PBMCs. TCR beta CDR3 region amplification was performed from RNA transcripts. The TCR CDR3 was amplified in a first-round RT-PCR using the HTBI primer set. Via MiXCR, TCRdb re-called the multiplex PCR reads, giving one row per CDR3 protein. The data hold approximately 600,000 distinct CDR3 sequences, with less than 25% observed a single time. This clonotype was found many times. Its antigen remains unknown. Points from the study as a whole: Separating ophthalmopathy from stable hyperthyroidism was achieved by a 13 V-J model.

This CDR3 has 15 amino acids. The J segment lost 4 bases and the V segment lost 4 bases, leaving 7 bases of the junction unmatched. The V and J genes are TRBV12-3 or TRBV12-4 and TRBJ2-1, with 7 nucleotides matching TRBD1. The sequenced material came from blood. This sequence was found in a man aged 30-40 years with Graves' ophthalmopathy. The CDR3 protein is CASSSSDRVYNEQFF. The CDR3 DNA sequence: TGTGCCAGCAGTTCCTCTGACAGGGTATACAATGAGCAGTTCTTC.